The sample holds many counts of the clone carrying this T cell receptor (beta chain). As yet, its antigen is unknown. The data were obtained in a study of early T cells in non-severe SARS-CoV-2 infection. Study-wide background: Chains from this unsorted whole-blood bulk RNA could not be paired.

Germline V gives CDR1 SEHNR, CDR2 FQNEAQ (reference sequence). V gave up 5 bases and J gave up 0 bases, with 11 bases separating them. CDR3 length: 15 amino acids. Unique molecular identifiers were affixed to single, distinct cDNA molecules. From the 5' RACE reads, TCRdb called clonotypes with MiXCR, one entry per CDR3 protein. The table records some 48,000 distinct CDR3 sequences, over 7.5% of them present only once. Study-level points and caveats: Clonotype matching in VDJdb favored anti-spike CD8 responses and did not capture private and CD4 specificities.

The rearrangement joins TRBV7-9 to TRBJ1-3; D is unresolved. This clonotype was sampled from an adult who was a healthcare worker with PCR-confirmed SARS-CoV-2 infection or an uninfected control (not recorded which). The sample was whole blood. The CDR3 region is CASSQDAFSGNTIYF. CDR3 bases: TGTGCCAGCAGCCAAGATGCCTTCTCTGGAAACACCATATATTTT.